A selection of T cell receptor beta chains follows, all from one sample in a study of shared clonotypes between healthy human individuals. Sequencing was performed with immunoSEQ multiplex PCR; in TCRdb, only in-frame clones are kept and a portion is missing. The sample carries hundreds of thousands of clones, 70% to 80% recorded once. The sequenced sample consisted of PBMCs. The source is a woman between 35 and 50 years old in good health. Some clones in this sample may be carry-over from other donors' samples. CDR3s include the opening cysteine and the closing phenylalanine or tryptophan. The D gene is left open where the match is weak. Size is stated for part of the rows, as once, few or many counts, or as a class when the clone is expanded.

size,V,D,J,CDR3,DNA
once,TRBV7-9,NA,TRBJ2-2,CASSLGGTGELFF,TGTGCCAGCAGCTTAGGTGGCACCGGGGAGCTGTTTTTT
NA,TRBV7-2,NA,TRBJ1-3,CASSLDLPISGNTIYF,TGTGCCAGCAGCTTAGATCTCCCCATCTCTGGAAACACCATATATTTT
NA,TRBV27,NA,TRBJ1-3,CASSPQGLAGNTIYF,TGTGCCAGCAGTCCACAGGGACTCGCTGGAAACACCATATATTTT
NA,TRBV7-9,TRBD1,TRBJ1-1,CASSLWQGGQAFF,TGTGCCAGCAGCTTATGGCAGGGGGGCCAAGCTTTCTTT
NA,TRBV29-1,NA,TRBJ2-1,CSVEDRYNEQFF,TGCAGCGTTGAAGACCGGTACAATGAGCAGTTCTTC
NA,TRBV7-8,NA,TRBJ1-2,CASSPLRGPNYGYTF,TGTGCCAGCAGCCCTCTGAGGGGACCAAACTATGGCTACACCTTC
once,TRBV25-1,NA,TRBJ1-1,CASIKVTEAFF,TGTGCCAGCATTAAAGTCACTGAAGCTTTCTTT
NA,TRBV11-2,NA,TRBJ2-5,CASSLVQQEETQYF,TGTGCCAGCAGCTTAGTTCAACAGGAAGAGACCCAGTACTTC
NA,TRBV11-2,NA,TRBJ2-7,CASSSGTEQYF,TGTGCCAGCAGCTCAGGGACGGAGCAGTACTTC
NA,TRBV7-2,NA,TRBJ2-3,CASSEQGASGSLTDTQYF,TGTGCCAGCAGCGAACAGGGGGCTAGCGGGAGTCTCACAGATACGCAGTATTTT
NA,TRBV19,TRBD1,TRBJ2-7,CASSVDRSYEQYF,TGTGCCAGTAGTGTGGACAGGTCCTACGAGCAGTACTTC
NA,TRBV29-1,TRBD2,TRBJ2-1,CSVQITSGVIHEQFF,TGCAGCGTCCAGATAACTAGCGGAGTCATCCATGAGCAGTTCTTC
many,TRBV28,NA,TRBJ1-5,CASSPAGQPQHF,TGTGCCAGCAGTCCGGCCGGTCAGCCCCAGCATTTT
NA,TRBV4-1,NA,TRBJ2-5,CASSHLGAGETQYF,TGCGCCAGCAGCCACCTGGGGGCGGGGGAGACCCAGTACTTC
NA,TRBV5-5,NA,TRBJ2-1,CASSLTLDEQFF,TGTGCCAGCAGCTTGACACTAGATGAGCAGTTCTTC
once,TRBV19,NA,TRBJ2-2,CASKRNTGELFF,TGTGCCAGCAAAAGGAACACCGGGGAGCTGTTTTTT